A few counts support the clone carrying this T cell receptor (beta chain). Molecular barcoding with unique molecular identifiers was used for the TCRbeta library. TCRdb re-analysed the PCR reads in MiXCR, keeping a single row per CDR3 protein. The table records some 550,000 distinct CDR3 sequences, 15% to 20% of them present only once. This entry is derived from a study of T-cell reconstitution after alpha-beta-depleted transplantation in children. The trim removed 5 bases at V and 5 bases at J, leaving 6 bases unmatched. This CDR3 spans 15 amino acids. This TCR came from a human donor who donated a stem cell graft to a child with acute lymphoblastic leukemia. The V call is TRBV12-3 or TRBV12-4, the J call TRBJ2-3, with 11 bases that match TRBD2. The sequencing used PBMCs from the stem cell graft donor, collected from the stem cell graft. The CDR3 DNA reads TGTGCCAGCAGTCAACTAGCGGGGGACAGAGATACGCAGTATTTT. Translated, it gives CASSQLAGDRDTQYF.